This is a list of T cell receptor beta chains from one sample in a study of early T cells in non-severe SARS-CoV-2 infection. MiXCR, applied by TCRdb to the 5' RACE reads, yields one record per CDR3 protein. The sample lists 55,000 to 70,000 distinct CDR3 sequences, roughly 4.5% occurring once. The sequencing used whole blood, collected at baseline. The receptors were gathered from an adult who was a healthcare worker with PCR-confirmed SARS-CoV-2 infection or an uninfected control (not recorded which). The donor label of this sample is uncertain. CDR3s include the opening cysteine and the closing phenylalanine or tryptophan. The D gene is left open where the match is weak. Size values are once, few and many counts, or a class for expanded clones, and some rows have none.

size: many; D: TRBD2; J: TRBJ2-3; V: TRBV4-2; CDR3: CASSQDASGGAADTQYF; DNA: TGTGCCAGCAGCCAAGACGCTAGCGGGGGGGCCGCAGATACGCAGTATTTT
size: few; D: .; J: TRBJ2-7; V: TRBV3-1; CDR3: CASGYYEQYF; DNA: TGTGCCAGCGGTTACTACGAGCAGTACTTC
size: many; D: .; J: TRBJ1-2; V: TRBV9; CDR3: CASSVERENYGYTF; DNA: TGTGCCAGCAGCGTAGAAAGGGAGAACTATGGCTACACCTTC
size: .; D: TRBD2; J: TRBJ2-5; V: TRBV10-3; CDR3: CAISKLAEQETQYF; DNA: TGTGCCATCTCGAAGCTAGCGGAACAAGAGACCCAGTACTTC
size: .; D: .; J: TRBJ2-2; V: TRBV11-2; CDR3: CASSLGPLPTGELFF; DNA: TGTGCCAGCAGCTTAGGCCCCCTGCCCACCGGGGAGCTGTTTTTT
size: few; D: .; J: TRBJ2-7; V: TRBV15; CDR3: CATSRDHWGSYEQYF; DNA: TGTGCCACCAGCAGAGATCATTGGGGGTCCTACGAGCAGTACTTC
size: few; D: TRBD1; J: TRBJ2-5; V: TRBV5-1; CDR3: CASSSRDREETQYF; DNA: TGCGCCAGCAGCTCCCGGGACAGGGAAGAGACCCAGTACTTC
size: many; D: .; J: TRBJ1-2; V: TRBV3-1; CDR3: CASSQDVRGRAGGYTF; DNA: TGTGCCAGCAGCCAAGACGTTCGGGGCAGGGCGGGTGGCTACACCTTC
size: many; D: .; J: TRBJ1-4; V: TRBV4-3; CDR3: CASSDQEKLFF; DNA: TGCGCCAGCAGCGACCAGGAAAAACTGTTTTTT
size: few; D: TRBD1; J: TRBJ2-5; V: TRBV6-6; CDR3: CASTISGGRGETQYF; DNA: TGTGCCAGCACCATCTCAGGGGGCCGTGGAGAGACCCAGTACTTC
size: few; D: .; J: TRBJ2-7; V: TRBV7-9; CDR3: CASSLAPGLSISYEQYF; DNA: TGTGCCAGCAGCTTAGCCCCGGGTTTAAGCATCAGCTACGAGCAGTACTTC
size: few; D: TRBD2; J: TRBJ2-2; V: TRBV20-1; CDR3: CSARTSGDTGELFF; DNA: TGCAGTGCTAGGACTAGCGGTGACACCGGGGAGCTGTTTTTT
size: many; D: TRBD1; J: TRBJ2-7; V: TRBV20-1; CDR3: CSARDSRTGNEQYF; DNA: TGCAGTGCTAGAGATAGCAGGACAGGGAACGAGCAGTACTTC
size: many; D: TRBD1; J: TRBJ1-5; V: TRBV20-1; CDR3: CSGRTGGSSNQPQHF; DNA: TGCAGTGGTCGGACAGGGGGTAGTAGCAATCAGCCCCAGCATTTT
size: few; D: .; J: TRBJ2-1; V: TRBV6-1; CDR3: CASSEFPGRGANNEQFF; DNA: TGTGCCAGCAGTGAATTTCCGGGCAGGGGGGCAAACAATGAGCAGTTCTTC
size: .; D: .; J: TRBJ2-2; V: TRBV3-1; CDR3: CASSQPPETGELFF; DNA: TGTGCCAGCAGCCAACCCCCAGAGACCGGGGAGCTGTTTTTT
size: many; D: .; J: TRBJ2-7; V: TRBV29-1; CDR3: CSATGFAGTSTSYEQYF; DNA: TGCAGCGCAACGGGGTTCGCCGGGACCTCCACCTCCTACGAGCAGTACTTC
size: .; D: TRBD1; J: TRBJ1-1; V: TRBV9; CDR3: CASSLTGGANTEAFF; DNA: TGTGCCAGCAGTCTTACAGGGGGCGCAAACACTGAAGCTTTCTTT
size: .; D: TRBD1; J: TRBJ1-4; V: TRBV12-3/TRBV12-4; CDR3: CASSSGTGATNEKLFF; DNA: TGTGCCAGCAGTTCCGGGACAGGGGCAACTAATGAAAAACTGTTTTTT
size: many; D: .; J: TRBJ2-3; V: TRBV7-2; CDR3: CASSPDGLSTDTQYF; DNA: TGTGCCAGCAGCCCGGACGGACTAAGCACAGATACGCAGTATTTT
size: many; D: TRBD1; J: TRBJ1-6; V: TRBV5-6; CDR3: CASSTTGINSPLHF; DNA: TGTGCCAGCAGCACGACAGGGATTAATTCACCCCTCCACTTT
size: many; D: .; J: TRBJ2-5; V: TRBV29-1; CDR3: CSVELRTPDF; DNA: TGCAGCGTGGAACTAAGGACCCCAGACTTC
size: many; D: .; J: TRBJ2-3; V: TRBV20-1; CDR3: CSARSHTDTQYF; DNA: TGCAGTGCTAGATCCCACACAGATACGCAGTATTTT
size: few; D: .; J: TRBJ2-7; V: TRBV11-2; CDR3: CASSSGASYEQYF; DNA: TGTGCCAGCAGCTCCGGGGCCTCCTACGAGCAGTACTTC
size: many; D: TRBD2; J: TRBJ2-3; V: TRBV9; CDR3: CASSTHDSGGSTDTQYF; DNA: TGTGCCAGCAGCACCCACGATAGCGGGGGTAGCACAGATACGCAGTATTTT
size: many; D: TRBD1; J: TRBJ1-5; V: TRBV20-1; CDR3: CSARAPGQGFQPQHF; DNA: TGCAGTGCTAGAGCACCGGGACAGGGGTTTCAGCCCCAGCATTTT
size: .; D: .; J: TRBJ2-3; V: TRBV7-2; CDR3: CASSPPAAGLNTQYF; DNA: TGTGCCAGCAGCCCCCCCGCAGCGGGTTTGAATACGCAGTATTTT